The present entry profiles one T cell receptor (beta chain) with its context. The entry originates in a study of T-cell reconstitution after alpha-beta-depleted transplantation in children. Per the germline V gene, CDR1 is MDHEN and CDR2 is SYDVKM. The V end was cut by 3 bases, the J end by 3 bases, with 9 bases between. The CDR3 length is 14 residues. The TCRbeta library was prepared with unique molecular identifiers. TCRdb fed the PCR reads into MiXCR, producing one record per CDR3 protein. This table has roughly 500,000 distinct CDR3 sequences, 12% appearing once. The sequences come from PBMCs from the stem cell graft donor, collected from the stem cell graft. The TCR sequence derives from a human donor who donated a stem cell graft to a child with combined immunodeficiency. The chain carries TRBV28 and TRBJ1-5; maybe TRBD1 (5 bases). The CDR3 DNA reads TGTGCCAGCAGTTTTTCCGGGACCAATCAGCCCCAGCATTTT. Its translation: CASSFSGTNQPQHF.